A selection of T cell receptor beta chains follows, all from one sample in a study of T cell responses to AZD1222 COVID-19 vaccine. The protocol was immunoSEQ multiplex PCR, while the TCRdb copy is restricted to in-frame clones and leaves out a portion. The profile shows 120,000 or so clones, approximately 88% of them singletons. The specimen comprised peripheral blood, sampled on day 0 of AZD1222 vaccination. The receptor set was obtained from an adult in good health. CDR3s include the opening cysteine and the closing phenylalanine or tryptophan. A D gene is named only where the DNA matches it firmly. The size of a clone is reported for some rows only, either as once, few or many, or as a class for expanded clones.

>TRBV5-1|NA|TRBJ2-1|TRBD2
CASSLPLAGTAGEQFF
TGCGCCAGCAGCCTCCCCCTAGCGGGAACTGCCGGTGAGCAGTTCTTC
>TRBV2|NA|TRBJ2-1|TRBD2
CASSGLAGASNEQFF
TGTGCCAGCAGTGGACTAGCGGGGGCCTCTAATGAGCAGTTCTTC
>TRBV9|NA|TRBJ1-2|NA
CASSASDGPYGYTF
TGTGCCAGCAGCGCCTCGGACGGACCCTATGGCTACACCTTC
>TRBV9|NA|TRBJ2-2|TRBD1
CASSVTTGFAGELFF
TGTGCCAGCAGCGTGACGACAGGGTTTGCAGGGGAGCTGTTTTTT
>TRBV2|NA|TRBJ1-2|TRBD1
CASSGRTGGKYGYTF
TGTGCCAGCAGTGGCCGGACAGGGGGCAAGTATGGCTACACCTTC
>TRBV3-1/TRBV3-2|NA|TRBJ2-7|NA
CASSPWGSGEYEQYF
TGTGCCAGCAGCCCTTGGGGTAGCGGAGAATACGAGCAGTACTTC
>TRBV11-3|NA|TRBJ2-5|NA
CASSLQAGGWETQYF
TGTGCCAGCAGCTTACAGGCCGGAGGGTGGGAGACCCAGTACTTC
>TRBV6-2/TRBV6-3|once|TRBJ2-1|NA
CASSYRRQGNMGDEQFF
TGTGCCAGCAGTTACCGACGACAAGGGAACATGGGCGATGAGCAGTTCTTC
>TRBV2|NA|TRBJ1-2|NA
CASNAPVVTGTGYTF
TGTGCCAGCAATGCCCCGGTGGTTACAGGGACCGGCTACACCTTC
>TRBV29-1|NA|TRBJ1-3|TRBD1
CSVRDRANTIYF
TGCAGCGTCCGGGACAGGGCAAACACCATATATTTT
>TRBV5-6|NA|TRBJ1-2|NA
CASSLGRADYGYTF
TGTGCCAGCAGCTTGGGCAGGGCGGACTATGGCTACACCTTC
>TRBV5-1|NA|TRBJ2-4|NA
CASSLEENIQYF
TGCGCCAGCAGCTTGGAGGAAAACATTCAGTACTTC
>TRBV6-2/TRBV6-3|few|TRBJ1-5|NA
CASSYSTYSNQPQHF
TGTGCCAGCAGTTACAGCACCTATAGCAATCAGCCCCAGCATTTT
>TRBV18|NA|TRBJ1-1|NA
CASSPPERNEAFF
TGTGCCAGCTCACCACCGGAACGGAATGAAGCTTTCTTT
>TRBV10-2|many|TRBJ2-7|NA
CASRSYPQGYEQYF
TGCGCCAGCAGAAGTTATCCACAGGGTTACGAGCAGTACTTC
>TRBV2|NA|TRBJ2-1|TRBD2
CASSAGLAGVDEQFF
TGTGCCAGCAGTGCGGGTCTAGCGGGAGTCGATGAGCAGTTCTTC
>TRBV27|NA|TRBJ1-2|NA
CASSLSRNNHGYTF
TGTGCCAGCAGTTTATCGAGGAACAACCATGGCTACACCTTC
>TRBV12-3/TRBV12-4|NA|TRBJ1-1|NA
CASSVRGSTEAFF
TGTGCCAGCAGTGTAAGGGGTAGCACTGAAGCTTTCTTT
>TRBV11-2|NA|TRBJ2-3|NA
CASSLGNRITDTQYF
TGTGCCAGCAGCTTAGGGAACAGAATCACAGATACGCAGTATTTT
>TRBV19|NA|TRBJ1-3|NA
CASLDSGTGNTIYF
TGTGCCAGTCTTGATTCAGGGACTGGAAACACCATATATTTT
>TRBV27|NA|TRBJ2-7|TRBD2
CASGLAGDSYEQYF
TGTGCCAGCGGACTAGCGGGTGATTCCTACGAGCAGTACTTC
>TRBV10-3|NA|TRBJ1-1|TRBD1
CAISRLTGVNTEAFF
TGTGCCATCAGCCGCCTGACAGGGGTTAACACTGAAGCTTTCTTT